This T cell receptor (beta chain) was sequenced in a study of T-cell reconstitution after alpha-beta-depleted transplantation in children. Study-wide results and limits: Diversity and T-cell counts at one year after transplant derived mostly from new T cells.

V lost 0 bases, J lost 1 base, and 15 bases lay in between. Per the germline V gene, CDR1 is SQVTM and CDR2 is ANQGSEA. CDR3 length: 16 residues. This clonotype appeared many times. Its antigen is unidentified. Unique molecular identifiers were used in preparing the TCRbeta library. One entry per CDR3 protein results from TCRdb running MiXCR on the PCR reads. Seen here are 250,000 to 300,000 distinct CDR3 sequences, roughly 7.8% observed once, and the top ten hold 9.1%. The source was peripheral blood, collected 360 days after TCRalphabeta/CD19-depleted stem cell transplant. V usage is TRBV29-1 and J usage is TRBJ1-2; D uncertain. This sequence originates from a female patient between 2 and 10 years old who had a stem cell transplant for Fanconi anemia, so the T cells may come from the graft donor. CDR3 DNA: TGCAGCGTTGAAGATGCTCTTTGGAGCCGTAACTATGGCTACACCTTC. It specifies CSVEDALWSRNYGYTF.